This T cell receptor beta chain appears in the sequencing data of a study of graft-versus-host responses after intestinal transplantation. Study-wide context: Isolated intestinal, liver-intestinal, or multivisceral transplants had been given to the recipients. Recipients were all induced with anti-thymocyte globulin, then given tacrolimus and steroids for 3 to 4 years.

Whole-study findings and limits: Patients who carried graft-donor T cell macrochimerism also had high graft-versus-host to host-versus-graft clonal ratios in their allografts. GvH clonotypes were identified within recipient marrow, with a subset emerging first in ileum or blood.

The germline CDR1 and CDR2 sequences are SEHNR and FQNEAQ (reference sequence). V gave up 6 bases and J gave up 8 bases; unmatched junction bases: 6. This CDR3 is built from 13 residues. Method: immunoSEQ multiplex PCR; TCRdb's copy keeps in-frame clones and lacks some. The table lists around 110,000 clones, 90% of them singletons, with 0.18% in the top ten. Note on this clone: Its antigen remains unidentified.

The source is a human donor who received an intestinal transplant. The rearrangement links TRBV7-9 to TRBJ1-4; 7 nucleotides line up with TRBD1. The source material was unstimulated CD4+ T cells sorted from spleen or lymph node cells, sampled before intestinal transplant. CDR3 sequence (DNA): TGTGCCAGCAGGTTAACAGGGGAAGAAAAACTGTTTTTT. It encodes CASRLTGEEKLFF.